Following are 9 T cell receptor beta chains from one sample sequenced in a study of regulatory T cells in long-lasting Graves disease. Building the TCR beta libraries relied on iRepertoire HTBI primers, and CDR3 regions underwent Arm-PCR. TCRdb re-analysed the multiplex PCR reads in MiXCR, keeping a single row per CDR3 protein. The data contain approximately 400,000 distinct CDR3 sequences, around 21% of them seen just once; the ten biggest clones take up more than 20%. The time point here: persistent/refractory GD, antithyroid drugs over 5 years with positive TRAb. The TCR library used RNA extracted from PBMCs. Sequences were derived from peripheral blood mononuclear cells (PBMCs), sampled when the disease was refractory, from a patient treated with antithyroid drugs. These receptors were taken from a female donor with Graves disease.

This clonotype was picked up many times. This sequence joins TRBV18 and TRBJ2-4; D unresolved. This CDR3 contains 14 residues. Germline V lookup: CDR1 KGHSH, CDR2 LQKENI. V was trimmed by 3 bases and J by 6 bases, leaving 12 bases between them. This CDR3 is CASSPSEKGNIQYF. Written as DNA, the CDR3 is TGTGCCAGCTCACCCTCCGAGAAGGGAAACATTCAGTACTTC.

J is TRBJ2-5 and V is TRBV7-2, with TRBD1 matching over 7 bases. The CDR3 covers 15 residues. V shed 1 base, J shed 4 bases, and the junction held 6 bases outside the gene matches. The germline CDR1 and CDR2 sequences are SGHTA and FQGNSA. CDR3 bases: TGTGCCAGCAGCTTAGGACAGGGAGTCCGAGAGACCCAGTACTTC. Its protein is CASSLGQGVRETQYF.

This clonotype has a handful of counts. V and J are TRBV6-2 or TRBV6-3 and TRBJ1-5, with a weak D call TRBD1 (6 bases). The CDR3 extends over 17 amino acids. CDR1 and CDR2 (germline): MNHEY, SVGEGT. Trimming took 0 bases from V and 4 from J, leaving 16 bases between them. CDR3 sequence (DNA): TGTGCCAGCAGTTACTCAACAGGGAGGACTAATAATCAGCCCCAGCATTTT. As protein: CASSYSTGRTNNQPQHF.

This clonotype was seen at least ten times. The chain carries TRBV29-1 and TRBJ2-7; 7 positions agree with TRBD1. CDR3 length: 12 residues. CDR1 is SQVTM, CDR2 ANQGSEA, per germline. V was clipped by 3 bases and J by 3 bases; unmatched bases: 2. CDR3 amino acids: CSVEGDSYEQYF. CDR3 sequence (DNA): TGCAGCGTTGAGGGGGACAGCTACGAGCAGTACTTC.

The V gene is TRBV29-1, the J gene TRBJ2-1, with 8 bases matching TRBD1. CDR3 length: 12 residues. J was trimmed by 7 bases and V by 5 bases; bases with no gene match: 4. CDR1 is SQVTM and CDR2 is ANQGSEA in the germline V gene. DNA for the CDR3: TGCAGCGTTTCCAGGGGGCGGAATGAGCAGTTCTTC. It yields the protein CSVSRGRNEQFF.

This CDR3 reads CASSALVNTGELFF. In nucleotides, the CDR3 is TGCGCCAGCAGTGCACTAGTAAACACCGGGGAGCTGTTTTTT. The rearrangement joins TRBV10-2 to TRBJ2-2; tentatively, D is TRBD2 (5 bases). This CDR3 contains 14 residues. The ends were cut back, 4 bases at V and 2 bases at J, with 8 bases in the middle. Germline V gene data show CDR1 as WSHSY and CDR2 as SAAADI.

The rearrangement links TRBV5-1 to TRBJ1-3, with D unclear. Germline CDR1 SGHRS, CDR2 YFSETQ. The CDR3 loop spans 16 amino acids. Trimming shortened V by 2 bases and J by 3 bases, and 15 bases separated the two germline ends. As DNA, the CDR3 is TGCGCCAGCAGCTTTACGGGCGGACGCTATGGAAACACCATATATTTT. Its translation: CASSFTGGRYGNTIYF. Looking up the rest from reference TRBV5-1 and TRBJ1-3 gives the full variable domain: KAGVTQTPRYLIKTRGQQVTLSCSPISGHRSVSWYQQTPGQGLQFLFEYFSETQRNKGNFPGRFSGRQFSNSRSEMNVSTLELGDSALYLCASSFTGGRYGNTIYFGEGSWLTVV.

J is TRBJ1-3 and V is TRBV12-3 or TRBV12-4; possibly TRBD1 for D (6 bases). This CDR3 has 16 residues. V lost 10 bases and J 0 bases, leaving 19 bases between the germline ends. CDR3 residues: CATLVDRFPSGNTIYF. The CDR3 DNA reads TGTGCCACCCTGGTCGACAGGTTTCCCTCTGGAAACACCATATATTTT.

In this sample, this clonotype turned up a few times. The chain has TRBV28 and TRBJ1-3, with D possibly matching TRBD1 (5 bases). Trimming cost V 5 bases and J 2 bases, with 19 bases left between them. Germline CDR1 reads MDHEN; CDR2 reads SYDVKM. The CDR3 is 17 amino acids. CDR3 sequence (DNA): TGTGCCAGCAGTCCGCCTGGGCCAGGGAAACCTGGAAACACCATATATTTT. Amino acid sequence: CASSPPGPGKPGNTIYF.